This T cell receptor (beta chain) originates from a study of CD8 T cells in Susac syndrome. Germline-derived CDR1 and CDR2 are MNHEY and SVGEGT. The V end lost 0 bases, the J end lost 5 bases, and 7 bases lay between the germline ends. This CDR3 spans 13 amino acids. Sequencing of TCR beta, carried out with a high-throughput approach, was applied to CD8+ and CD4+ T cells from the blood. Relapsing-remitting disease, either stable or active, was present in the multiple sclerosis controls, who were treatment-naive patients. It was negative isolation that provided the CD8+ and CD4+ T cells, whereas TEMRA cells were enriched by FACS. Reverse transcription of about 0.5 to 1 ug RNA used random hexamers. With immunoSEQ multiplex PCR, TCR beta CDR3 was amplified across 54 Vbeta and 13 Jbeta. Each CDR3 protein is one row after TCRdb ran MiXCR on the immunoSEQ multiplex PCR reads. The sample consists of about 76,000 distinct CDR3 sequences, more than 85% of them appearing once.

What was sequenced was CD8+ T cells from PBMCs. V gene TRBV6-2 or TRBV6-3 combines with J gene TRBJ1-1; possible D gene TRBD1, 6 bases. The TCR originated in a human donor with multiple sclerosis. This chain's CDR3 is CASSYSTGTEAFF. The DNA of the CDR3 is TGTGCCAGCAGTTACTCGACAGGAACTGAAGCTTTCTTT.